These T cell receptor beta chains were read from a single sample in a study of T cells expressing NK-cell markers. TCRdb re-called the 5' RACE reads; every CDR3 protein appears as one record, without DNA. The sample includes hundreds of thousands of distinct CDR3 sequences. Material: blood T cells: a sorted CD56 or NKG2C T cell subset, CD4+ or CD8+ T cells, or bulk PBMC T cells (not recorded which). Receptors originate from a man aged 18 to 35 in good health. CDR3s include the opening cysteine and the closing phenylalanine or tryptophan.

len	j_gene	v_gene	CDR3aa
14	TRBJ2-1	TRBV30	CAWEGLAGPNEQFF
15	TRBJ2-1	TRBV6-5	CASSYTPGLYNEQFF
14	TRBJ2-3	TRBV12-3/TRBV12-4	CASSLGWVRDTQYF
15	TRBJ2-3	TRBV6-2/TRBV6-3	CASSYPAGPTDTQYF
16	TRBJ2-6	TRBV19	CASSQIQGAGANVLTF
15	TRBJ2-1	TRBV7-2	CASSLLLTGDVEQFF
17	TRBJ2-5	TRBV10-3	CAISGPTGREGSETQYF
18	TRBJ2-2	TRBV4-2	CASSQDPVAGLNTGELFF
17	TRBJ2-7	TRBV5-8	CASSRGTGVPRMRQQYF
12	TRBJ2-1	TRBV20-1	CSVGRNGNEQFF
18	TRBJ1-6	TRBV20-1	CSARPGTGGRTYNSPLHF
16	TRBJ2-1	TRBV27	CASYQTGTGRFNEQFF
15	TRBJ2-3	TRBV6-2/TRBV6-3	CASKLGTSFTDTQYF
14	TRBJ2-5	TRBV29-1	CSVVMWSGGETQYF
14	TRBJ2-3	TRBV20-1	CSVPTQGAADTQYF
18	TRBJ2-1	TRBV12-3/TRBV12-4	CASSSRTSGRATTNEQFF
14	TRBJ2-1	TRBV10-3	CAISHSGAQGEQFF
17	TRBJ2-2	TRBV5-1	CASSSTRGSTNTGELFF
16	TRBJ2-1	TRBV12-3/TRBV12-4	CASSPRGLAGRNEQFF
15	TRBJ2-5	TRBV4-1	CASSQERRGRETQYF
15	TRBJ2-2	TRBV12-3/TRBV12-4	CASSRKQGSTGELFF
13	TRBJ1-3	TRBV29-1	CSHGDRHGNTIYF
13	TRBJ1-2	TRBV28	CASSLQRAGGYTF
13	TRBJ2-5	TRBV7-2	CASSSWGVETQYF
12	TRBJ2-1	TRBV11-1	CASSSRTGEQFF
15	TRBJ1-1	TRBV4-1	CASSPPLWANTEAFF
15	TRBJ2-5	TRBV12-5	CASGEGGWGQETQYF
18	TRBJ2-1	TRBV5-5	CASSFPGLAGGTYNEQFF
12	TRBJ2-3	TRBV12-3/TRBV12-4	CASSWSVDTQYF
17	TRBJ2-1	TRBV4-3	CASSQGGAGEVYNEQFF
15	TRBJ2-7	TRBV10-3	CAISGGASVSYEQYF
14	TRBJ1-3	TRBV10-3	CAIRVQGSGNTIYF
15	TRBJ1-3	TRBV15	CATSRASFSGNTIYF
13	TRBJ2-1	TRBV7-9	CASSRGVRNEQFF
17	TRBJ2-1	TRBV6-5	CASSYPAGRGGYNEQFF